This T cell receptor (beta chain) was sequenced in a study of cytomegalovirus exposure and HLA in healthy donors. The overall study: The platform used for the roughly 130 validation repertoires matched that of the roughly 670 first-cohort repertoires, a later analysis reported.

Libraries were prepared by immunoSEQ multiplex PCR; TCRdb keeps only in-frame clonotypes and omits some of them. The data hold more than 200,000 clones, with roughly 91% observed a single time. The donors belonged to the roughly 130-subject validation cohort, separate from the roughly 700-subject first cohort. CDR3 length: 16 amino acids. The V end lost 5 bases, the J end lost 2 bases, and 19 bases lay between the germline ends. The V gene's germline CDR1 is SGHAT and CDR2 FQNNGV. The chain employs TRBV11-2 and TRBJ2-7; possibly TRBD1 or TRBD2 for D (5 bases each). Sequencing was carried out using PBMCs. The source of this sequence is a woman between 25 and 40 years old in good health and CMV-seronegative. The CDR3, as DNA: TGTGCCAGCAGCCCTCGAGTGGGGGAGAGACCCTACGAGCAGTACTTC. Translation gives CASSPRVGERPYEQYF.